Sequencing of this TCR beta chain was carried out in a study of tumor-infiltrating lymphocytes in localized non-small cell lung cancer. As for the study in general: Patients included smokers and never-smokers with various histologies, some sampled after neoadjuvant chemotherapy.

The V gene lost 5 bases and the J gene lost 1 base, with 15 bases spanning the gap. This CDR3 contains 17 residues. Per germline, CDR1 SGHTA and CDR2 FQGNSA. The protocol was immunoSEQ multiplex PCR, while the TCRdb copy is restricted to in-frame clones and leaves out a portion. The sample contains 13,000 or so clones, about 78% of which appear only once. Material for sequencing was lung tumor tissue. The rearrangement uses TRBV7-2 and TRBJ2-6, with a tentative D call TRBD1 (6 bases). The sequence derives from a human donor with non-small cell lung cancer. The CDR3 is CASSVVFQGSGANVLTF. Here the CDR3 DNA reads TGTGCCAGCAGCGTAGTCTTCCAGGGGTCTGGGGCCAACGTCCTGACTTTC.